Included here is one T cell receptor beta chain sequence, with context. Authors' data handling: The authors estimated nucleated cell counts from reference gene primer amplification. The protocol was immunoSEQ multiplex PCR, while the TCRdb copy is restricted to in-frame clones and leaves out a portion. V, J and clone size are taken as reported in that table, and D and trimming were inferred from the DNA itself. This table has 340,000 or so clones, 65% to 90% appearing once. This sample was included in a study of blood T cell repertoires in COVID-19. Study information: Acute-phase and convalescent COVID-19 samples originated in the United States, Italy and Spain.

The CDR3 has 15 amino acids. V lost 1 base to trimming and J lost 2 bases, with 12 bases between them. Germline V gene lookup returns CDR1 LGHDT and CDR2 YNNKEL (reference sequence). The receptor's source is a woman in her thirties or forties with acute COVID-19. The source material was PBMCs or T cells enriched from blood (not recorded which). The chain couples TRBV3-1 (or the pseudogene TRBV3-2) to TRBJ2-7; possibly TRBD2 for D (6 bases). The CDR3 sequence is CASSQGGRQAYEQYF. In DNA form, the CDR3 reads TGTGCCAGCAGCCAAGGGGGGAGGCAAGCCTACGAGCAGTACTTC.